This T cell receptor (beta chain) was observed in a study of T cells in Graves' hyperthyroidism and ophthalmopathy. With 5 bases removed from V and 9 bases from J, the gap between germline ends came to 17 bases. The germline gives CDR1 SGHVS, CDR2 FNYEAQ. CDR3 size: 14 residues. Hyperthyroidism patients were newly diagnosed, had disease duration under 2 months, and were aged 18 to 65 years. The source material, RNA transcripts, was used to amplify TCR beta CDR3 regions. HTBI primers were the set used in a first-round RT-PCR of the TCR CDR3. TCRdb reprocessed the multiplex PCR reads via MiXCR and lists one record per CDR3 protein. The sample lists hundreds of thousands of distinct CDR3 sequences, more than 11% occurring once.

V gene TRBV7-6 combines with J gene TRBJ2-4; possible D gene TRBD2, 5 bases. The sequenced sample consisted of blood. The source is a woman in her twenties or thirties with Graves' hyperthyroidism. This chain's CDR3 is CASSPGLVASIQYF. Written as DNA, the CDR3 is TGTGCCAGCAGCCCTGGACTCGTGGCAAGCATTCAGTACTTC.